These 10 T cell receptor beta chains share one sample of origin, sequenced in a study of OX40 agonist ivuxolimab in advanced cancers. Some clones are missing from TCRdb's copy, which holds only in-frame ones; the method was immunoSEQ multiplex PCR. The table records around 79,000 clones, about 88% of them present only once. Sequenced here: CD4+ or CD8+ T cells sorted from blood, sampled in a trial of the OX40 agonist ivuxolimab. The origin of the receptors is an adult with an advanced solid tumor such as melanoma, head and neck, liver or kidney cancer.

This chain uses TRBV6-5 with TRBJ2-1; 7 bases fit TRBD2. Germline assignment: CDR1 MNHEY and CDR2 SVGAGI. With V trimmed by 3 bases and J by 2 bases, 4 bases remained unmatched. The CDR3 has 15 amino acids. In DNA, the CDR3 is TGTGCCAGCAGTTATGGCCTAGCGGCCTACAATGAGCAGTTCTTC. It specifies CASSYGLAAYNEQFF.

The table lists this clone with a few counts. The chain recombines TRBV6-6 with TRBJ2-4; D is unclear. The germline gives CDR1 MNHNY, CDR2 SVGAGI (reference sequence). The CDR3 runs 14 residues. V gave up 6 bases and J gave up 3 bases, with 12 bases separating them. Written as DNA, the CDR3 is TGTGCCAGCAGCTCCGCGGTCTTCAAAAACATTCAGTACTTC. It yields the protein CASSSAVFKNIQYF.

This chain uses TRBV30 with TRBJ2-3; the match to TRBD1 covers 11 bases. CDR1 and CDR2 (germline): GTSNPN, SVGIG (reference sequence). CDR3 length equals 17 residues. V dropped 3 bases and J dropped 6; count of bases not matched to a gene: 14. CDR3 protein: CAWRSWTGGPRGDTQYF. CDR3 nucleotides: TGTGCCTGGAGGAGCTGGACAGGGGGCCCTAGGGGCGATACGCAGTATTTT.

The J gene is TRBJ2-1, the V gene TRBV11-3; 8 nucleotides match TRBD2. V lost 5 bases and J lost 5; bases outside the gene matches: 8. The CDR3 sequence is 15 residues long. Germline V gene lookup returns CDR1 SGHNT and CDR2 YENEEA. CDR3 DNA: TGTGCCAGCAGCAAAATAGCGGGAAAAGACAATGAGCAGTTCTTC. This encodes CASSKIAGKDNEQFF.

J is TRBJ2-7 and V is TRBV6-9; 10 bases agree with TRBD1. The CDR3 runs to 13 residues. J was trimmed by 5 bases and V by 10 bases; bases with no gene match: 8. The germline gives CDR1 MNHGY, CDR2 SVAAGI. The CDR3 protein is CATKRDRGHEQYF. Here the CDR3 DNA reads TGTGCCACCAAAAGGGACAGGGGCCACGAGCAGTACTTC.

The chain employs TRBV6-1 and TRBJ1-1, with 10 bases aligning to TRBD1. The CDR3 has 15 residues. The V and J ends lost 3 bases and 5 bases, in that order; junction bases with no gene match: 6. Germline V gives CDR1 MNHNS, CDR2 SASEGT. The CDR3 coding sequence is TGTGCCAGCAGTGAGAGTTGGGGACAGGGGACTGAAGCTTTCTTT. Translated, it gives CASSESWGQGTEAFF.

The chain combines TRBV7-3 with TRBJ2-1; D unresolved. The CDR3 is 14 residues long. V lost 0 bases to trimming and J lost 0 bases, with 3 bases between them. Germline CDR1 and CDR2: SGHTA and FQGTGA. CDR3 sequence: CASSLTSSYNEQFF. CDR3 bases: TGTGCCAGCAGCTTAACTAGCTCCTACAATGAGCAGTTCTTC.

The sample holds a few counts of this clone. The V gene is TRBV28, the J gene TRBJ2-7; 14 bases are a match to TRBD2. The junction had 4 bases not matched to a gene; V was cut back by 6 bases and J by 6 bases. The CDR3 spans 14 residues. CDR1 MDHEN and CDR2 SYDVKM come from the germline V gene. CDR3 sequence: CASRPGLAGVEQYF. The CDR3 DNA is TGTGCCAGCAGGCCGGGACTAGCGGGAGTCGAGCAGTACTTC.

The CDR3 sequence is CAWSSVNSNQPQHF. The CDR3, as DNA: TGTGCCTGGAGTTCGGTCAATAGCAATCAGCCCCAGCATTTT. The chain employs TRBV30 and TRBJ1-5; D ambiguous. The V gene lost 2 bases and the J gene lost 0 bases, with 8 bases spanning the gap. The CDR3 length is 14 residues. Germline V gene lookup returns CDR1 GTSNPN and CDR2 SVGIG (reference sequence).

The genes are TRBV15 and TRBJ1-2; D perhaps matches TRBD1 (6 bases). Looked up from germline, CDR1 is LNHNV and CDR2 is YYDKDF (reference sequence). V dropped 3 bases and J dropped 4 bases, with 12 bases sitting between them. The CDR3 has 14 amino acids. The CDR3 bases are TGTGCCACCAGCAGCACAGGGATCAGCTATGGCTACACCTTC. Encoded protein: CATSSTGISYGYTF.